The T cell receptor (beta chain) under discussion was sequenced for a study of T cell responses to AZD1222 COVID-19 vaccine. Findings of the study overall: Increases in Spike-specific TCR breadth and depth were seen after two AZD1222 doses. Among vaccine-associated CD4 TCRs, coverage spanned spike, with dominance at 160-218 and 743-854.

Using immunoSEQ multiplex PCR, the repertoire was profiled, and TCRdb retains in-frame clones only, with some absent. The sample carries tens of thousands of clones, about nine tenths recorded once. Germline V gene sequence: CDR1 SGHDT, CDR2 YYEEEE. The CDR3 is 13 residues long. Trimming shortened V by 4 bases and J by 2 bases, and 10 bases separated the two germline ends. Pooling of second doses given at about 4 or about 12 weeks was done. This clone was seen just once. The antigen is not known. Material: peripheral blood, obtained 28 days after the second AZD1222 dose. This TCR was sampled from an adult who received the AZD1222 COVID-19 vaccine. This sequence joins TRBV5-6 and TRBJ2-7; D remains unclear. The CDR3 DNA reads as TGTGCCAGCAGCGGTACATTTACCTACGAGCAGTACTTC. Amino acids: CASSGTFTYEQYF.